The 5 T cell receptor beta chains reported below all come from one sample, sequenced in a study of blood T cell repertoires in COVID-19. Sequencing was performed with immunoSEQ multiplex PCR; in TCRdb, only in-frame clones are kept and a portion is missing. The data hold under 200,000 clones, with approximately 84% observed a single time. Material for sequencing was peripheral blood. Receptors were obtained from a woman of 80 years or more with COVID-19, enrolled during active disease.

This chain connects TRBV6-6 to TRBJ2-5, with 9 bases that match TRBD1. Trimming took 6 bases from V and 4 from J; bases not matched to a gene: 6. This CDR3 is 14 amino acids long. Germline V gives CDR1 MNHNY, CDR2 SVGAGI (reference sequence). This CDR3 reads CASRATGGAETQYF. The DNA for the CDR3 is TGTGCCAGCAGAGCCACAGGGGGCGCAGAGACCCAGTACTTC.

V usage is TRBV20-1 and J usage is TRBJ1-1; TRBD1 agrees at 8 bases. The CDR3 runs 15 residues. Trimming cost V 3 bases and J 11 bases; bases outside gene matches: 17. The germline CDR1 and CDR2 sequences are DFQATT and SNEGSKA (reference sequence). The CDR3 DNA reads TGCAGTGCTAGTGGGCCAGGGGGCGCCTTGTCTTATGCTTTCTTT. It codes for CSASGPGGALSYAFF.

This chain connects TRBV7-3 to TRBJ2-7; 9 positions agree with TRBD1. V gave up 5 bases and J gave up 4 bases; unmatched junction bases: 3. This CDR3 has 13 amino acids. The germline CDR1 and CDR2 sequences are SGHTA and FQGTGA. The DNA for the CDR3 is TGTGCCAGCAGCAACGGACAGGGGTACGAGCAGTACTTC. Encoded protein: CASSNGQGYEQYF.

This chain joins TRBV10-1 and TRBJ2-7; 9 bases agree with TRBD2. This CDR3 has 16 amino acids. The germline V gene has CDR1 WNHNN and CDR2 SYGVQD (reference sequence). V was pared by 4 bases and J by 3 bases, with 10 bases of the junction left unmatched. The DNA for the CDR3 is TGCGCCAGCAGTGGAGGGATAGCGGGAGAGCTCTACGAGCAGTACTTC. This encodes CASSGGIAGELYEQYF.

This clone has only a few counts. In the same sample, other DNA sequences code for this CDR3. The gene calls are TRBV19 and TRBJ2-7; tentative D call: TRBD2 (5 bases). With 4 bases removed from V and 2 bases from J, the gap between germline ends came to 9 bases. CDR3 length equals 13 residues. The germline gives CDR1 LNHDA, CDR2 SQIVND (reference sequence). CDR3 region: CASSSRTAYEQYF. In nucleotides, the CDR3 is TGTGCCAGTAGTAGTCGGACTGCCTACGAGCAGTACTTC.